The 23 T cell receptor beta chains below come from one sample, sequenced in a study of human CD8 memory T cell subsets. UMI-labeled 5' RACE produced the TCR beta libraries. Using the 5' RACE reads, TCRdb records one entry per CDR3 protein without DNA. The sample includes 17,000 or so distinct CDR3 sequences. The source material was CD8+ stem-like memory T cells (TSCM and TCM) sorted from PBMCs. Subset of the sample: stem-like memory CD8 T cells (TSTEM), CCR7+ PD-1- TIGIT-. The receptors come from a human donor in good health.

CDR3 in amino acids: CASSRVLNTEAFF. The chain is built from TRBV19 and TRBJ1-1. CDR1 and CDR2 (germline): LNHDA, SQIVND (reference sequence). CDR3 size: 13 residues.

The rearrangement links TRBV5-5 to TRBJ2-3. Germline CDR1 reads SGHKS; CDR2 reads YYEKEE (reference sequence). The CDR3 is 14 amino acids. This chain's CDR3 is CASSSEIRTDTQYF. The full variable domain, rest sourced from reference TRBV5-5 and TRBJ2-3, is DAGVTQSPTHLIKTRGQQVTLRCSPISGHKSVSWYQQVLGQGPQFIFQYYEKEERGRGNFPDRFSARQFPNYSSELNVNALLLGDSALYLCASSSEIRTDTQYFGPGTRLTVL.

This chain joins TRBV4-2 and TRBJ2-2; TCRdb designates TRBD2, a call that cannot be tested without DNA. Germline-derived CDR1 and CDR2 are LGHNA and YNFKEQ. The CDR3 is 19 amino acids. The CDR3 protein is CASSQDLAGGRGGTGELFF.

V is TRBV6-4 and J is TRBJ1-1; TCRdb reports TRBD1, a call that lacks DNA to check it against. The CDR3 runs to 17 residues. CDR1 is MRHNA, CDR2 SNTAGT, per germline. The CDR3 sequence is CASRPGRTINMNTEAFF.

The V and J genes are TRBV7-6 and TRBJ2-7; TCRdb's D call of TRBD1 is untestable without DNA. The CDR3 runs 13 residues. CDR1 and CDR2 from the germline V gene are SGHVS and FNYEAQ. The CDR3 here is CASSLGGIYEQYF.

V and J are TRBV15 and TRBJ2-7. In germline, CDR1 is LNHNV, CDR2 YYDKDF (reference sequence). The CDR3 sequence is 13 residues long. The CDR3 region is CATSREVTYEQYF.

The genes are TRBV6-6 and TRBJ2-5; the D gene TCRdb calls, TRBD1, cannot be checked with no DNA. This CDR3 contains 14 residues. Germline V gene data show CDR1 as MNHNY and CDR2 as SVGAGI (reference sequence). The CDR3 loop is CASSADRGGKTQYF.

The chain couples TRBV2 to TRBJ2-6; as DNA is missing, the TRBD2 call by TCRdb cannot be tested. Looked up from germline, CDR1 is SNHLY and CDR2 is FYNNEI. The CDR3 is 16 amino acids. CDR3 residues: CAIAGLVGSGANVLTF.

This chain joins TRBV28 and TRBJ2-3. Germline assignment: CDR1 MDHEN and CDR2 SYDVKM. The CDR3 totals 14 residues. CDR3 amino acids: CASSFSGSLDTQYF. Full variable domain (rest looked up from reference TRBV28 and TRBJ2-3): DVKVTQSSRYLVKRTGEKVFLECVQDMDHENMFWYRQDPGLGLRLIYFSYDVKMKEKGDIPEGYSVSREKKERFSLILESASTNQTSMYLCASSFSGSLDTQYFGPGTRLTVL.

This chain joins TRBV4-1 and TRBJ2-7; the TRBD1 assignment by TCRdb is unverifiable without DNA. The CDR3 runs to 15 residues. Germline V lookup: CDR1 MGHRA, CDR2 YSYEKL. The CDR3: CASSPSDQGATEQYF.

The rearrangement links TRBV6-5 to TRBJ2-2. The CDR3 totals 13 residues. The germline CDR1 and CDR2 sequences are MNHEY and SVGAGI. CDR3 residues: CASSLGNTGELFF.

The CDR3 region is CSARIPGNYYEQYF. The genes are TRBV20-1 and TRBJ2-7; without DNA, the TCRdb call of TRBD1 cannot be checked. CDR3 size: 14 residues. Germline CDR1 DFQATT, CDR2 SNEGSKA (reference sequence).

The chain combines TRBV19 with TRBJ2-1. In germline, CDR1 is LNHDA, CDR2 SQIVND (reference sequence). The CDR3 is made up of 13 amino acids. This CDR3 is CASSPKSYNEQFF. The variable domain in full, with the rest retrieved from reference TRBV19 and TRBJ2-1, is DGGITQSPKYLFRKEGQNVTLSCEQNLNHDAMYWYRQDPGQGLRLIYYSQIVNDFQKGDIAEGYSVSREKKESFPLTVTSAQKNPTAFYLCASSPKSYNEQFFGPGTRLTVL.

The chain joins TRBV12-3 or TRBV12-4 to TRBJ1-3; as DNA is missing, the TRBD1 call by TCRdb cannot be tested. The CDR3 extends over 16 amino acids. CDR3 sequence reads: CASSLSGATGGDTIYF.

This sequence joins TRBV6-2 or TRBV6-3 and TRBJ2-3; TCRdb lists TRBD1, though no DNA is available to test this call. CDR1 and CDR2 (germline): MNHEY, SVGEGT. The CDR3 is 16 amino acids. This chain's CDR3 is CASTLTGHASTDTQYF.

CDR3 in amino acids: CASSLEYGRAEAFF. The chain carries TRBV13 and TRBJ1-1. This CDR3 contains 14 residues. In germline, CDR1 is PRHDT, CDR2 FYEKMQ (reference sequence).

The J gene is TRBJ1-1, the V gene TRBV5-1; TCRdb names TRBD1, which stays unverified in the absence of DNA. From germline, CDR1 is SGHRS and CDR2 YFSETQ. CDR3 size: 16 residues. CDR3 sequence: CASSWMEGQGGTEAFF.

The chain uses TRBV7-9 and TRBJ2-7; TCRdb designates TRBD1, a call that cannot be tested without DNA. Germline V gene lookup returns CDR1 SEHNR and CDR2 FQNEAQ (reference sequence). The CDR3 covers 16 residues. CDR3 loop: CASSLPRQGFYYEQYF.

J is TRBJ1-1 and V is TRBV18. The CDR3 has 12 residues. Germline CDR1 KGHSH, CDR2 LQKENI. CDR3 amino acids: CASSPQGQSAFF.

The V call is TRBV6-2 or TRBV6-3, the J call TRBJ1-1; TCRdb picks TRBD1, but there is no DNA to check that call. CDR1 and CDR2 (germline): MNHEY, SVGEGT. CDR3 length: 12 amino acids. CDR3 region: CASSPRWTEAFF.

The V gene is TRBV29-1, the J gene TRBJ2-2; the TRBD2 assignment by TCRdb is unverifiable without DNA. In germline, CDR1 is SQVTM, CDR2 ANQGSEA. There are 14 residues in the CDR3. CDR3 residues: CSVLEVGGTGELFF.

This clonotype is identified as medium-sized from frequency. The rearrangement joins TRBV6-5 to TRBJ2-5. Germline V gene data show CDR1 as MNHEY and CDR2 as SVGAGI. CDR3 length: 13 residues. Here the CDR3 reads CASSYSKVETQYF.

The CDR3 here is CSAQSDESYEQYF. The genes are TRBV20-1 and TRBJ2-7. This CDR3 is built from 13 residues. Germline loops: CDR1 DFQATT, CDR2 SNEGSKA (reference sequence).